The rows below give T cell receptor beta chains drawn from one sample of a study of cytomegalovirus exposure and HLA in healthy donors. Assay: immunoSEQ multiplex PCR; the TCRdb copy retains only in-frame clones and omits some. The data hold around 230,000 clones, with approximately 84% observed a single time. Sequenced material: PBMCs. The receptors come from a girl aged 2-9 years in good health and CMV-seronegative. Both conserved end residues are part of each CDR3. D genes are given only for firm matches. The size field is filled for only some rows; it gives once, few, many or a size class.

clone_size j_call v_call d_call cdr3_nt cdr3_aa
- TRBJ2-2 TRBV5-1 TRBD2 TGCGCCAGCAGCCTCGGGGGGTCAAGCTTCAACACCGGGGAGCTGTTTTTT CASSLGGSSFNTGELFF
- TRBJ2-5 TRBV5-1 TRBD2 TGCGCCAGCAGCTTACTAGCGGGAGAAGAGACCCAGTACTTC CASSLLAGEETQYF
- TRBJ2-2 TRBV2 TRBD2 TGTGCCAGCAGTGAAGGGACTAGGCTCGGGGAGCTGTTTTTT CASSEGTRLGELFF
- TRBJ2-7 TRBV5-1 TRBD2 TGCGCCAGCAGCCCCCCTGGGAGGGGAGGCTACGAGCAGTACTTC CASSPPGRGGYEQYF
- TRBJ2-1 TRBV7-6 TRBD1 TGTGCCAGCAGCTTCGGCTGGGGACAGAACCACAATGAGCAGTTCTTC CASSFGWGQNHNEQFF
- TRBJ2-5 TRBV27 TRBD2 TGTGCCAGCATTGAGGGAGGGCATAAGTACTTC CASIEGGHKYF
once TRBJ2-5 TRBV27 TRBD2 TGTGCCAGCAGTCGTGGACTAGCGGGAGGGCCACGAGAGACCCAGTACTTC CASSRGLAGGPRETQYF
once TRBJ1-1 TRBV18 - TGTGCCAGCTCACCACCGATGAGGGCGAACACTGAAGCTTTCTTT CASSPPMRANTEAFF
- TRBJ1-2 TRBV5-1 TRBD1 TGCGCCAGCAGCTCCGGGACAGGTTTCTTAGGTGATGGCTACACCTTC CASSSGTGFLGDGYTF
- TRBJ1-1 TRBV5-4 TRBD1 TGTGCCAGCAGCCCACAGGGGCCGCTAGTGGGTGAAGCTTTCTTT CASSPQGPLVGEAFF
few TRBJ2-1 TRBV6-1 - TGTGCCAGCAGCGTTCGGGGGGCAGACTACAATGAGCAGTTCTTC CASSVRGADYNEQFF
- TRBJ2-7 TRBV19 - TGTGCCAGTAGTCCTGATTACATACTACGCGAGCAGTACTTC CASSPDYILREQYF
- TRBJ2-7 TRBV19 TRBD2 TGTGCCAGTATTTCCCCTAGCGGCTACGAGCAGTACTTC CASISPSGYEQYF
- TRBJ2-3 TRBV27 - TGTGCCAGCAGCCGAGGGACTTCAGATACGCAGTATTTT CASSRGTSDTQYF
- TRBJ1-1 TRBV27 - TGTGCCAGCAGTTTTGGGGTACGGGGGGACACTGAAGCTTTCTTT CASSFGVRGDTEAFF
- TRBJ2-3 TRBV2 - TGTGCCAGCAGGGGAGTTGGTAGGCGTTCAGATACGCAGTATTTT CASRGVGRRSDTQYF
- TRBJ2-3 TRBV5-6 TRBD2 TGTGCCAGCAGCTTTCCGGGACTAGGGGGCACAGATACGCAGTATTTT CASSFPGLGGTDTQYF
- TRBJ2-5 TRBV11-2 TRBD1 TGTGCCAGCAGCTTAGGTGACAGGGACCAAGAGACCCAGTACTTC CASSLGDRDQETQYF
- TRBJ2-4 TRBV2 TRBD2 TGTGCCAGCTCAGTGAGGTCTCCTAGCGGGAGTAAGGACATTCAGTACTTC CASSVRSPSGSKDIQYF
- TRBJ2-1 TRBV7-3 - TGTGCCAGCAGCTTAACGGAGGGGCGTGAGCAGTTCTTC CASSLTEGREQFF
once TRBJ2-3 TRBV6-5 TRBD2 TGTGCCAGCAGGACCCTAGCGGGGGGCGCAGATACGCAGTATTTT CASRTLAGGADTQYF
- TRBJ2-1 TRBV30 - TGTGCCTGGAGGCACAGGGATCCTTACAATGAGCAGTTCTTC CAWRHRDPYNEQFF
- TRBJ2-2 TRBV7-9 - TGTGCCAGCAGCCGTACAGAACCCGGGGAGCTGTTTTTT CASSRTEPGELFF
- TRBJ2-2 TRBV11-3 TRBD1 TGTGCCAGCAGCTTAATGGTGGGGACAGGCCATAACACCGGGGAGCTGTTTTTT CASSLMVGTGHNTGELFF